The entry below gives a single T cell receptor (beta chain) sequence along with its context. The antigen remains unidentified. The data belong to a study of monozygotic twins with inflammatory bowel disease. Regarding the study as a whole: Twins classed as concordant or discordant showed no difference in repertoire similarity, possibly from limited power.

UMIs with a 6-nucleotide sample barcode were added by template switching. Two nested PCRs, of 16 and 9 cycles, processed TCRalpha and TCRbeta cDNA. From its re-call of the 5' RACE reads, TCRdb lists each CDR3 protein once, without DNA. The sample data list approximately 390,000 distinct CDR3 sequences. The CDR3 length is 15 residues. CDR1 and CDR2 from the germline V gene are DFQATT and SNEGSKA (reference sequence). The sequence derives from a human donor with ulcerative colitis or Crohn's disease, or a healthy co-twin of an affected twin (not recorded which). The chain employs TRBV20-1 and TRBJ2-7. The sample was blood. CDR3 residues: CSARDRGGTPYEQYF.